This T cell receptor (beta chain) was profiled in a study of blood T cell repertoires in COVID-19. Study summary: The samples span acute and convalescent COVID-19 from the United States, Italy and Spain. PBMCs, B-cell-depleted T cells, or T cells provided the cDNA or gDNA that made up the material.

V lost 3 bases to trimming and J lost 3 bases, with 14 bases between them. Germline V gene lookup returns CDR1 MDHEN and CDR2 SYDVKM. This CDR3 region has 16 residues. Participants' own reports of clinical history determined their cohort assignment. Exposed volunteers were people who met a COVID-19 case within 2 weeks before study entry. TCRdb's copy holds only in-frame clones and misses some; the assay was immunoSEQ multiplex PCR. The table lists 200,000 to 250,000 clones, 85% to 90% of them singletons. The receptor was isolated from a man aged 45-65 years who had been exposed to COVID-19. The specimen was PBMCs or T cells enriched from blood (not recorded which). This chain uses TRBV28 with TRBJ1-4; possibly TRBD1 for D (6 bases). The CDR3 reads CASSFPGHAANEKLFF. The CDR3 region has the DNA TGTGCCAGCAGTTTCCCGGGACATGCCGCTAATGAAAAACTGTTTTTT.